This T cell receptor (beta chain) was captured in a study of siplizumab effects on memory and regulatory T cells. The CDR3 is made up of 13 amino acids. The germline V gene encodes CDR1 LNHDA and CDR2 SQIVND (reference sequence). Between the trimmed V and J ends, which lost 4 bases and 7 bases, there was a span of 10 bases. TCRdb's copy holds only in-frame clones and misses some; the assay was immunoSEQ multiplex PCR. The table has more than 85,000 clones, around 92% seen once. This rearrangement joins TRBV19 to TRBJ1-4; a possible D gene is TRBD1 (5 bases). What was sequenced was Tregs sorted from blood. The clonotype originates from a human donor in good health. The CDR3 DNA reads as TGTGCCAGTAGTAGGGGGAGGGGTGAAAAACTGTTTTTT. Protein sequence: CASSRGRGEKLFF.